The present entry profiles one T cell receptor (beta chain) with its context. This CDR3 is built from 16 residues. Germline values: CDR1 MNHEY, CDR2 SMNVEV (reference sequence). V lost 2 bases to trimming and J lost 2 bases; unmatched junction nucleotides: 6. They ran version v3.0 of the immunoSEQ assay at survey level. Libraries were prepared by immunoSEQ multiplex PCR; TCRdb keeps only in-frame clonotypes and omits some of them. The sample lists about 17,000 clones; approximately 82% were seen once. This entry comes from a study of long-term antiretroviral therapy in people with HIV. Sampling of each donor yielded at least one pre-ART PBMC sample and at least two post-ART PBMC samples.

This sequence joins TRBV27 and TRBJ2-7, with 10 nucleotides matching TRBD1. This specimen consisted of unsorted PBMCs, obtained 0.3 years before starting antiretroviral therapy. The sequence was obtained from a man in his forties or fifties with HIV. The CDR3 DNA follows: TGTGCCAGCAGTTTAGTGGTGGGACAGGGGCCCTACGAGCAGTACTTC. This gives the protein CASSLVVGQGPYEQYF.